This paragraph reports one TCR beta chain. No antigen is known for it. This entry belongs to a study of immune cell composition in non-small cell lung cancer. Turning to the study itself: Histologic subtype was mainly adenocarcinoma or squamous cell carcinoma.

General study findings and limits: Smoking pack-years did not significantly correlate with tumour TCR-beta clonality. Tumour-reactive clones were not shown to match dominant in vivo tumour clones. Tumour-associated clones >0.5% occurred in approximately 31% of adenocarcinomas, approximately 74% of squamous.

Normal lung was taken at the farthest possible site, at least 3 cm from tumour. Clones were read by immunoSEQ multiplex PCR, and TCRdb kept only the in-frame ones, dropping some. The sample lists 3,200 or so clones; over 65% were seen once. The TCR sequence derives from a human donor with non-small cell lung cancer. The donor label of this sample is uncertain. The sequencing input was non-adjacent lung tissue.

The DNA for the CDR3 is TGCGCCAGCAGCTGGGGAGGGGGAATAGCCAAAAACATTCAGTACTTC. This sequence encodes CASSWGGGIAKNIQYF. The rearrangement uses TRBV5-1 and TRBJ2-4; TRBD2 is a possible D gene (7 bases). Germline V gene sequence: CDR1 SGHRS, CDR2 YFSETQ. The CDR3 has 16 amino acids. V was pared by 3 bases and J by 0 bases, with 13 bases between. The variable domain in full, completed from reference TRBV5-1 and TRBJ2-4, reads KAGVTQTPRYLIKTRGQQVTLSCSPISGHRSVSWYQQTPGQGLQFLFEYFSETQRNKGNFPGRFSGRQFSNSRSEMNVSTLELGDSALYLCASSWGGGIAKNIQYFGAGTRLSVL.